These 19 T cell receptor beta chains came from one sample sequenced in a study of blood T cell repertoires in COVID-19. The assay was immunoSEQ multiplex PCR, and TCRdb's table has in-frame clones only and misses some. Among 390,000 or so clones listed, approximately 87% were seen once. The specimen sequenced was PBMCs or T cells enriched from blood (not recorded which). The receptor source for this set is a woman in her 50s who had recovered from COVID-19.

The chain recombines TRBV7-2 with TRBJ1-2; a weak D match, TRBD1 (6 bases). The V and J ends lost 3 bases and 4 bases respectively, with 15 bases between them. The CDR3 has 15 amino acids. Per germline, CDR1 SGHTA and CDR2 FQGNSA. This chain's CDR3 is CASSFITGNIYGYTF. The CDR3 DNA follows: TGTGCCAGCAGCTTTATCACAGGGAATATCTATGGCTACACCTTC.

The chain joins TRBV27 to TRBJ1-5, with 7 bases that match TRBD1. This CDR3 region has 14 residues. Germline trimming cut 5 bases from V and 2 bases from J; bases unmatched to any gene: 3. The germline V gene encodes CDR1 MNHEY and CDR2 SMNVEV (reference sequence). The CDR3 protein is CASSHTGGNQPQHF. The CDR3 bases are TGTGCCAGCAGTCATACAGGGGGCAATCAGCCCCAGCATTTT.

This clone occurred once. The chain carries TRBV7-2 and TRBJ2-1, with 13 nucleotides matching TRBD2. Germline loops: CDR1 SGHTA, CDR2 FQGNSA. With V trimmed by 3 bases and J by 8 bases, 4 bases remained unmatched. The CDR3 contains 15 residues. Here the CDR3 reads CASSFRTSGGDEQFF. In DNA, the CDR3 is TGTGCCAGCAGCTTCCGGACTAGCGGGGGCGATGAGCAGTTCTTC.

V usage is TRBV6-5 and J usage is TRBJ1-2; 7 bases are shared with TRBD1. Losses at the gene ends were 4 bases for V and 5 bases for J; bases not matched to a gene: 7. Germline V gene sequence: CDR1 MNHEY, CDR2 SVGAGI. This CDR3 has 14 amino acids. CDR3 amino acids: CASSSGQPPYGYTF. In nucleotides, the CDR3 is TGTGCCAGCAGTTCGGGACAGCCACCATATGGCTACACCTTC.

The chain joins TRBV6-5 to TRBJ1-1; D gene unclear. The CDR3 runs to 14 residues. The germline V and J ends were trimmed by 6 bases and 6 bases, with 17 bases remaining between them. Germline CDR1 and CDR2: MNHEY and SVGAGI. The CDR3 DNA reads as TGTGCCAGCAGGGAGGACCCCGAGGTCCCTGAAGCTTTCTTT. Residues: CASREDPEVPEAFF.

This clone has just one count. CDR3 sequence: CASTDRQSSGNTIYF. The DNA of the CDR3 is TGTGCCAGCACCGACCGACAGTCGAGTGGAAACACCATATATTTT. J is TRBJ1-3 and V is TRBV11-2; weak D call: TRBD1 (5 bases). Germline V gives CDR1 SGHAT, CDR2 FQNNGV. CDR3 length equals 15 residues. Trimming took off 7 bases at V and 3 bases at J, with 16 bases between the two ends.

This clone was recorded a few times. The chain recombines TRBV3-1 (or the pseudogene TRBV3-2) with TRBJ1-2; 7 nucleotides agree with TRBD1. Germline V gene lookup returns CDR1 LGHDT and CDR2 YNNKEL (reference sequence). This CDR3 is built from 14 residues. Trimming at V came to 3 bases and at J to 2 bases, leaving 3 bases not matched to a gene. CDR3 in amino acids: CASSHPTGNYGYTF. In DNA form, the CDR3 reads TGTGCCAGCAGCCACCCGACAGGGAACTATGGCTACACCTTC.

This chain links TRBV2 with TRBJ1-4, with TRBD1 as a possible D gene (6 bases). The V end lost 3 bases, the J end lost 0 bases, and 8 bases lay between the germline ends. Per germline, CDR1 SNHLY and CDR2 FYNNEI. The CDR3 runs to 15 residues. This CDR3 reads CASSDRGTTNEKLFF. The CDR3 bases are TGTGCCAGCAGTGACAGGGGCACAACTAATGAAAAACTGTTTTTT.

The CDR3 coding sequence is TGCGCCAGCAGCCCATCAGAGACAGGGATCCAGGTAGCTTTCTTT. Residues: CASSPSETGIQVAFF. V usage is TRBV5-1 and J usage is TRBJ1-1, with 7 positions matching TRBD1. After removal of 4 bases from V and 10 bases from J, the junction contained 16 bases not matched to a gene. The CDR3 consists of 15 residues. Per germline, CDR1 SGHRS and CDR2 YFSETQ.

This chain connects TRBV5-1 to TRBJ1-5; a weak D match, TRBD1 (5 bases). Germline-derived CDR1 and CDR2 are SGHRS and YFSETQ. This CDR3 is built from 15 residues. Trimming stripped 0 bases from V and 7 bases from J, with 14 bases between. Written as DNA, the CDR3 is TGCGCCAGCAGCTTGGAGGGAGGGGAGGGCCAGCCCCAGCATTTT. Its protein product is CASSLEGGEGQPQHF.

The chain carries TRBV30 and TRBJ1-3; TRBD1 matches 7 bases. Germline CDR1 GTSNPN, CDR2 SVGIG (reference sequence). This CDR3 comprises 15 residues. The V segment lost 4 bases and the J segment 2 bases; nucleotides outside the gene matches: 8. This CDR3 reads CAWTTKGAAGNTIYF. The CDR3 nucleotides read TGTGCCTGGACGACCAAGGGGGCGGCTGGAAACACCATATATTTT.

The rearrangement joins TRBV5-1 to TRBJ1-2, with TRBD1 matching over 7 bases. The germline V gene has CDR1 SGHRS and CDR2 YFSETQ. V lost 2 bases and J lost 3; bases outside the gene matches: 4. The CDR3 is 14 amino acids. Here the CDR3 reads CASSLAGGDYGYTF. The CDR3 nucleotides are TGCGCCAGCAGCTTAGCAGGGGGAGACTATGGCTACACCTTC. Based on the CDR3 plus reference TRBV5-1 and TRBJ1-2, the full variable domain is KAGVTQTPRYLIKTRGQQVTLSCSPISGHRSVSWYQQTPGQGLQFLFEYFSETQRNKGNFPGRFSGRQFSNSRSEMNVSTLELGDSALYLCASSLAGGDYGYTFGSGTRLTVV.

The J gene is TRBJ1-1, the V gene TRBV6-5; D is undetermined. The CDR3 is 13 residues long. CDR1 is MNHEY, CDR2 SVGAGI, per germline. Trimming took 6 bases from V and 5 from J, leaving 13 bases between them. The CDR3 here is CASRTDGGTEAFF. The CDR3, as DNA: TGTGCCAGCAGGACCGACGGAGGGACTGAAGCTTTCTTT.

The chain employs TRBV30 and TRBJ1-2, with D possibly being TRBD1 (5 bases). The V end lost 4 bases, the J end lost 3 bases, and 21 bases lay between the germline ends. The CDR3 loop spans 16 amino acids. Germline V lookup: CDR1 GTSNPN, CDR2 SVGIG (reference sequence). CDR3 nucleotide sequence: TGTGCCTGGATGCGGTCGGTCCAGGGCGCAGACTATGGCTACACCTTC. This translates into CAWMRSVQGADYGYTF.

The genes are TRBV2 and TRBJ2-5; 9 bases align to TRBD1. V shed 6 bases, J shed 0 bases, and the junction held 8 bases outside the gene matches. The CDR3 extends over 16 amino acids. The germline CDR1 and CDR2 sequences are SNHLY and FYNNEI. The CDR3 protein is CASRTSWDRDQETQYF. CDR3 DNA: TGTGCCAGCAGGACTAGTTGGGACAGGGACCAAGAGACCCAGTACTTC.

This clone was found a few times. V and J are TRBV5-6 and TRBJ1-2, with D perhaps matching TRBD1 (5 bases). Germline-derived CDR1 and CDR2 are SGHDT and YYEEEE. The CDR3 sequence is 14 residues long. Trimming removed 3 bases from V and 4 bases from J, with 13 bases in between. The CDR3 is CASSSGGGSYGYTF. CDR3 coding DNA: TGTGCCAGCAGCTCCGGGGGGGGGAGCTATGGCTACACCTTC.

This clone was seen only once. The chain combines TRBV10-3 with TRBJ2-4; weak D call: TRBD2 (5 bases). This CDR3 comprises 14 residues. Germline-derived CDR1 and CDR2 are ENHRY and SYGVKD. The V gene lost 0 bases and the J gene lost 6 bases, with 9 bases spanning the gap. CDR3 protein: CAISESEGRNIQYF. CDR3 in DNA: TGTGCCATCAGTGAGTCTGAAGGGAGAAACATTCAGTACTTC.

The CDR3, as DNA: TGTGCCTGGATCAGGGACTACAGCTCTGGGGCCAACGTCCTGACTTTC. Translated: CAWIRDYSSGANVLTF. The rearrangement links TRBV30 to TRBJ2-6; 7 bases align to TRBD2. Losses at the gene ends were 4 bases for V and 0 bases for J; bases not matched to a gene: 6. The CDR3 length is 16 residues. CDR1 and CDR2 from the germline V gene are GTSNPN and SVGIG (reference sequence). The full variable domain, its missing parts supplied by reference TRBV30 and TRBJ2-6, is SQTIHQWPATLVQPVGSPLSLECTVEGTSNPNLYWYRQAAGRGLQLLFYSVGIGQISSEVPQNLSASRPQDRQFILSSKKLLLSDSGFYLCAWIRDYSSGANVLTFGAGSRLTVL.

CDR3 sequence (DNA): TGTGCCAGCAGCCTTAGCGGAAATGAGCAGTTCTTC. Residues: CASSLSGNEQFF. This chain joins TRBV3-1 (or the pseudogene TRBV3-2) and TRBJ2-1, with a tentative D call TRBD2 (6 bases). Germline assignment: CDR1 LGHDT and CDR2 YNNKEL (reference sequence). CDR3 size: 12 residues. Trimming left V 4 bases short and J 7 bases short, with 8 bases between.